This T cell receptor beta chain was found in a study of blood T cell repertoires in COVID-19. About the study: Acute and convalescent COVID-19 specimens originated in the United States, Italy and Spain. PBMCs, B-cell-depleted T cells, or T cells provided the cDNA or gDNA that made up the material.

Between the trimmed V and J ends, which lost 4 bases and 7 bases, there was a span of 19 bases. The CDR3 is made up of 16 amino acids. The germline V gene encodes CDR1 LGHNA and CDR2 YSLEER. Study processing details: How many nucleated cells were present was estimated from reference gene primer amplification. The protocol was immunoSEQ multiplex PCR, while the TCRdb copy is restricted to in-frame clones and leaves out a portion. That table furnishes V, J and clone size, whereas the DNA furnished D and trimming. The profile shows some 150,000 clones, around 80% of them singletons. This clone was counted only a few times.

This TCR derives from a man in his sixties with acute or convalescent COVID-19. The chain carries TRBV4-3 and TRBJ2-2, with TRBD2 as a possible D gene (5 bases). What was sequenced was peripheral blood. CDR3 in DNA: TGCGCCAGCAGCCCCCGCGTTGGCTTAGAGGGCGGGGAGCTGTTTTTT. It yields the protein CASSPRVGLEGGELFF.